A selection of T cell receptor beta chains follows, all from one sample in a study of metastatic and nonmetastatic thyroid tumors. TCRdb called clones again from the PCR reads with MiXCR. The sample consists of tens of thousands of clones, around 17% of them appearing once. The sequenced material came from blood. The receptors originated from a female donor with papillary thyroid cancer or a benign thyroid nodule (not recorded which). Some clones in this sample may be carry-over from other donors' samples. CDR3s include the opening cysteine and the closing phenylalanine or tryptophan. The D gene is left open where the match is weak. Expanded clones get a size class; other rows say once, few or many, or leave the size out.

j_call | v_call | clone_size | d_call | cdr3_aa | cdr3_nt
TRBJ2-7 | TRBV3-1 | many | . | CASSQDLGPPYEQYF | TGTGCCAGCAGCCAAGACCTGGGACCACCCTACGAGCAGTACTTC
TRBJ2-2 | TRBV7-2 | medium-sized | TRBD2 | CASHRGLAGSFANTGELFF | TGTGCCAGCCATCGTGGGCTAGCGGGCTCGTTCGCGAACACCGGGGAGCTGTTTTTT
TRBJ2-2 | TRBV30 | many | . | CAWSRGGGNGELFF | TGTGCCTGGAGCCGAGGGGGGGGGAACGGGGAGCTGTTTTTT
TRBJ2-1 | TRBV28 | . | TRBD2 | CASILLGAAGEHFF | TGTGCCAGCATTTTATTGGGGGCAGCGGGGGAGCATTTCTTC
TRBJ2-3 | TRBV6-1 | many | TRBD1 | CASRATGYASTDTQYF | TGTGCCAGCAGAGCGACAGGGTATGCTAGCACAGATACGCAGTATTTT
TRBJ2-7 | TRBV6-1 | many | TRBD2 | CASSQGLAGGTYEQYF | TGTGCCAGCAGTCAGGGACTAGCGGGAGGGACCTACGAGCAGTACTTC
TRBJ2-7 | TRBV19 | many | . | CASTKEHLYEQYF | TGTGCCAGTACAAAGGAACACCTCTACGAGCAGTACTTC
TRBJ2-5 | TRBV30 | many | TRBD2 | CAWSVLGLAGETQYF | TGTGCCTGGAGTGTACTAGGACTAGCGGGTGAGACCCAGTACTTC
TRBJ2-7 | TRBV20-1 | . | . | CSARDLGYSATSTMSYEQYF | TGCAGTGCTAGAGATCTTGGGTACTCCGCGACGTCCACGATGAGCTACGAGCAGTACTTC
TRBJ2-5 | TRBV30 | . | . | CACSPTLPYQETQYF | TGTGCCTGTAGTCCCACTCTACCGTACCAAGAGACCCAGTACTTC
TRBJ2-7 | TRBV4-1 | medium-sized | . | CASSQGPTAYEQYF | TGCGCCAGCAGCCAAGGGCCAACCGCCTACGAGCAGTACTTC
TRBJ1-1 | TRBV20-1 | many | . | CSALRTRETEAFF | TGCAGTGCCCTCAGGACCCGAGAGACTGAAGCTTTCTTT
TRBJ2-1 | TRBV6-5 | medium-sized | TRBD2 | CASSYSGGPGDEQFF | TGTGCCAGCAGTTACTCGGGAGGGCCTGGCGATGAGCAGTTCTTC
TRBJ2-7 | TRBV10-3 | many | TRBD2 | CAISEAGLAPYEQYF | TGTGCCATCAGTGAAGCGGGACTAGCCCCCTACGAGCAGTACTTC
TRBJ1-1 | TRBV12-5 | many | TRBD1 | CAFRTGFSTEAFF | TGTGCGTTTAGGACAGGCTTTAGCACTGAAGCTTTCTTT
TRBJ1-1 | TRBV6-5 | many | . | CASSYEGSHAEAFF | TGTGCCAGCAGTTACGAAGGATCCCACGCTGAAGCTTTCTTT
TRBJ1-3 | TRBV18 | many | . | CASSPPVGGNSGNTIYF | TGTGCCAGCTCACCACCAGTCGGCGGGAACTCTGGAAACACCATATATTTT
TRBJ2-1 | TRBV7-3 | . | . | CASSLATGEQFF | TGTGCCAGCAGCTTAGCCACGGGAGAGCAGTTCTTC
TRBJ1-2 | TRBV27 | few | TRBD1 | CASSPAGTANYGYTF | TGTGCCAGCAGTCCTGCCGGGACAGCTAACTATGGCTACACCTTC
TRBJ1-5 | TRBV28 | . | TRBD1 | CASSFSGGSQPQHF | TGTGCCAGCAGTTTTTCAGGGGGTTCTCAGCCCCAGCATTTT
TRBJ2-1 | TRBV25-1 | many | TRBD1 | CASRGQGSYNEQFF | TGTGCCAGCAGAGGACAGGGTTCCTACAATGAGCAGTTCTTC
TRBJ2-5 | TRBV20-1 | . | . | CSARDRVRDIQETQYF | TGCAGTGCTAGAGATCGTGTCCGGGACATCCAAGAGACCCAGTACTTC
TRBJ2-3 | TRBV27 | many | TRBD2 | CASSPTSGGTDTQYF | TGTGCCAGCAGTCCGACTAGCGGGGGAACAGATACGCAGTATTTT
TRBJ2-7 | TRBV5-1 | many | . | CASSWAAGSAYEQYF | TGCGCCAGCAGCTGGGCGGCGGGTAGTGCCTACGAGCAGTACTTC
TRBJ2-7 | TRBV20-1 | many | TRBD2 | CSAGTSGSFYEQYF | TGCAGTGCGGGGACTAGCGGGAGCTTTTACGAGCAGTACTTC
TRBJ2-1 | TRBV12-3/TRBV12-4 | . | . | CASRASRGFVPNEQFF | TGTGCCAGCAGGGCTTCGCGAGGGTTCGTTCCAAATGAGCAGTTCTTC
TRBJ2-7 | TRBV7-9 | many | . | CASSLYGNREQYF | TGTGCCAGCAGCTTATATGGAAATAGGGAGCAGTACTTC
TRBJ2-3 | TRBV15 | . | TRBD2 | CATSRGLAGRTDTQYF | TGTGCCACCAGCAGAGGACTAGCGGGAAGAACAGATACGCAGTATTTT
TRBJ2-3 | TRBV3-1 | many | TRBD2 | CASSRTSGTDTQYF | TGTGCCAGCAGCCGGACTAGCGGGACAGATACGCAGTATTTT
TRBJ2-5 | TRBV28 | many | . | CASSSGASGETQYF | TGTGCCAGCAGTTCGGGGGCTTCGGGGGAGACCCAGTACTTC
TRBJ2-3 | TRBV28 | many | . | CASSLYPMVQGIVSTDTQYF | TGTGCCAGCAGTTTATACCCCATGGTGCAGGGGATAGTAAGCACAGATACGCAGTATTTT
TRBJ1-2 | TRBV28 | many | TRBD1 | CASSSGTGAGYGYTF | TGTGCCAGCAGTTCCGGCACAGGGGCGGGGTATGGCTACACCTTC
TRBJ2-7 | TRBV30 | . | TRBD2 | CAWRSGSGGAYEQYF | TGTGCCTGGAGGTCGGGCAGCGGGGGGGCCTACGAGCAGTACTTC
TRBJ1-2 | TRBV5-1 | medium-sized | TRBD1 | CASSSGQASTIYGYTF | TGCGCCAGCAGCTCAGGACAGGCCTCCACCATCTATGGCTACACCTTC
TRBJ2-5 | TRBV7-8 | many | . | CASSLGGIWETQYF | TGTGCCAGCAGCTTAGGGGGGATCTGGGAGACCCAGTACTTC
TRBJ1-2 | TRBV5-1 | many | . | CASSLSQGSNYGYTF | TGCGCCAGCAGCTTGTCCCAGGGCTCGAACTATGGCTACACCTTC
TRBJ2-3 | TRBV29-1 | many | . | CSVDTDTQYF | TGCAGCGTAGACACAGATACGCAGTATTTT
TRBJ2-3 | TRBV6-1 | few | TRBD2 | CASSRAGGETDTQYF | TGTGCCAGCAGCCGAGCGGGGGGGGAGACAGATACGCAGTATTTT
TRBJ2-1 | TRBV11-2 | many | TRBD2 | CASTTGLARDEQFF | TGTGCCAGCACCACGGGACTAGCGCGAGATGAGCAGTTCTTC
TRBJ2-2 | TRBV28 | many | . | CASSLALTGELFF | TGTGCCAGCAGTTTAGCGTTGACCGGGGAGCTGTTTTTT
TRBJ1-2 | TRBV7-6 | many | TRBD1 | CASSSGQEFYGYTF | TGTGCCAGCAGCTCCGGACAGGAGTTCTATGGCTACACCTTC
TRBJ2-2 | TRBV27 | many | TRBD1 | CASIGGGQGATGELFF | TGTGCCAGCATTGGCGGTGGGCAGGGGGCAACCGGGGAGCTGTTTTTT
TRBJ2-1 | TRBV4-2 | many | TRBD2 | CASSQPGTSGSLEQFF | TGTGCCAGCAGCCAACCCGGGACTAGCGGGTCTTTGGAGCAGTTCTTC
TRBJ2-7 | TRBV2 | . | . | CASIERGVYEQYF | TGTGCCAGCATTGAACGGGGCGTCTACGAGCAGTACTTC
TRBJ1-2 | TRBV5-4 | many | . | CASRRDRSGYTF | TGTGCCAGCAGAAGGGACCGGTCTGGCTACACCTTC
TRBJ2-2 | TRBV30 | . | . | CACKRSDHEAGELFF | TGTGCCTGCAAAAGATCGGACCATGAGGCCGGGGAGCTGTTTTTT